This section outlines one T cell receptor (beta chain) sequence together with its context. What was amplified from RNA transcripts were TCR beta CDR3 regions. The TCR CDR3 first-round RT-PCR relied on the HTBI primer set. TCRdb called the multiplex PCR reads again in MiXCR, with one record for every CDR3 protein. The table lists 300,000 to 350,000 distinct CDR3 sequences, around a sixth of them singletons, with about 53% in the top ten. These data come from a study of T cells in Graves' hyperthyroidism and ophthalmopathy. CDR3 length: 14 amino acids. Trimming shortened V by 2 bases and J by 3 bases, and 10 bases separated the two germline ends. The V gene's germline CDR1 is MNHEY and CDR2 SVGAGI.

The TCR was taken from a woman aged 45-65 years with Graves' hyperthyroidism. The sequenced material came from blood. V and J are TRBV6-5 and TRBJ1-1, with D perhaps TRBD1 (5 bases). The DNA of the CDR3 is TGTGCCAGCAGTTACACCCGGGGGGACACTGAAGCTTTCTTT. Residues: CASSYTRGDTEAFF.